Shown below are 12 T cell receptor beta chains from a single sample sequenced in a study of OX40 agonist ivuxolimab in advanced cancers. Clones were sequenced by immunoSEQ multiplex PCR, and TCRdb holds only the in-frame ones, with some missing. The data hold tens of thousands of clones, with around 78% observed a single time. Sequences were derived from CD4+ or CD8+ T cells sorted from blood, sampled in a trial of the OX40 agonist ivuxolimab. All receptors come from an adult with an advanced solid tumor such as melanoma, head and neck, liver or kidney cancer.

The chain carries TRBV20-1 and TRBJ2-5; D ambiguous. V was pared by 1 base and J by 4 bases, with 4 bases between. CDR3 length: 11 residues. CDR1 and CDR2 from the germline V gene are DFQATT and SNEGSKA (reference sequence). CDR3 DNA sequence: TGCAGTGCTAGAGGGAGAGAGACCCAGTACTTC. Residues: CSARGRETQYF.

The gene calls are TRBV18 and TRBJ2-6, with D hard to call. This CDR3 contains 14 residues. CDR1 is KGHSH and CDR2 is LQKENI in the germline V gene. V shed 3 bases and J shed 7 bases, with 10 bases lying between them. The CDR3 DNA reads TGTGCCAGCTCACCGAACATGGGCGCCAACGTCCTGACTTTC. Protein product: CASSPNMGANVLTF.

The J gene is TRBJ1-4, the V gene TRBV19, with 8 bases aligning to TRBD1. Germline V gene data show CDR1 as LNHDA and CDR2 as SQIVND (reference sequence). V trimming: 5 bases; J trimming: 7 bases; junction bases outside the gene matches: 3. CDR3 length: 13 residues. The CDR3 DNA follows: TGTGCCAGTAGTGACAGGGGAGGTGAAAAACTGTTTTTT. Residues: CASSDRGGEKLFF.

This clone turned up a few times. This chain connects TRBV30 to TRBJ2-7, with D perhaps matching TRBD1 (5 bases). Trimming stripped 0 bases from V and 4 bases from J, with 13 bases between. The CDR3 has 14 amino acids. Germline assignment: CDR1 GTSNPN and CDR2 SVGIG (reference sequence). The CDR3 nucleotides read TGTGCCTGGAGTGTAGGGCAGGGCCGGTACGAGCAGTACTTC. Its protein product is CAWSVGQGRYEQYF.

This chain connects TRBV5-1 to TRBJ1-5, with 7 positions matching TRBD1. This CDR3 comprises 14 residues. The germline CDR1 and CDR2 sequences are SGHRS and YFSETQ. J gave up 4 bases and V 4 bases, and 5 bases lay outside the gene matches. The CDR3 loop is CASSPGQINQPQHF. CDR3 DNA sequence: TGCGCCAGCAGCCCGGGACAGATAAATCAGCCCCAGCATTTT.

The chain is built from TRBV19 and TRBJ2-3; D unresolved. Germline assignment: CDR1 LNHDA and CDR2 SQIVND (reference sequence). The CDR3 length is 16 residues. V was clipped by 1 base and J by 0 bases, with 11 bases between them. The CDR3 sequence: CASSIAHGSSTDTQYF. The CDR3, as DNA: TGTGCCAGTAGTATAGCCCACGGATCTAGCACAGATACGCAGTATTTT.

The rearrangement links TRBV27 to TRBJ1-1; D is unclear. The CDR3 loop spans 15 amino acids. Germline CDR1 is MNHEY and CDR2 is SMNVEV (reference sequence). Trimming stripped 3 bases from V and 1 base from J, with 12 bases between. The CDR3 loop reads CASSFRRVGNTEAFF. The CDR3 DNA reads TGTGCCAGCAGTTTTAGGAGAGTGGGGAACACTGAAGCTTTCTTT.

This chain uses TRBV30 with TRBJ1-1; a possible D gene is TRBD1 (6 bases). Germline V gene data show CDR1 as GTSNPN and CDR2 as SVGIG (reference sequence). The length of the CDR3 is 13 residues. Trimming shortened V by 4 bases and J by 0 bases, and 9 bases separated the two germline ends. As DNA, the CDR3 is TGTGCCTGGACGGGACATATGAACACTGAAGCTTTCTTT. It yields the protein CAWTGHMNTEAFF.

This clone has a handful of counts. Other DNA sequences in this sample translate to the same CDR3. The rearrangement joins TRBV18 to TRBJ1-5; D unresolved. The V and J ends lost 4 bases and 3 bases respectively, with 7 bases between them. The germline V gene has CDR1 KGHSH and CDR2 LQKENI. This CDR3 region has 13 residues. DNA of the CDR3: TGTGCCAGCTCACGGCAGGACAATCAGCCCCAGCATTTT. Protein sequence: CASSRQDNQPQHF.

The chain is built from TRBV10-1 and TRBJ2-3; 9 bases agree with TRBD2. CDR3 size: 15 residues. The V gene end was trimmed by 0 bases and the J gene end by 6 bases; junction bases not matched to a gene: 4. Germline CDR1 and CDR2: WNHNN and SYGVQD (reference sequence). The CDR3 here is CASSESSGRRDTQYF. Written as DNA, the CDR3 is TGCGCCAGCAGTGAGTCTAGCGGGAGAAGGGATACGCAGTATTTT.

This chain links TRBV19 with TRBJ2-3; TRBD2 matches 12 bases. V lost 1 base to trimming and J lost 4 bases; unmatched junction nucleotides: 12. There are 19 residues in the CDR3. Germline V lookup: CDR1 LNHDA, CDR2 SQIVND (reference sequence). The chain's CDR3 is CASSIGISTTSGRADTQYF. The CDR3 DNA reads TGTGCCAGTAGTATAGGGATCTCTACGACTAGCGGGAGAGCAGATACGCAGTATTTT.

Worth noting for this clone: The junction shows a germline mismatch at one end, possibly a read error. V gene TRBV5-4 combines with J gene TRBJ2-7; 10 bases fit TRBD2. CDR1 is SGHNT and CDR2 is YYREEE in the germline V gene (reference sequence). The CDR3 contains 18 residues. This CDR3 reads CASSQERASGGYTYEQYF. The DNA of the CDR3 is TGCGCCAGCAGCCAAGAGCGGGCTAGCGGGGGCTATACCTACGAGCAGTACTTC.